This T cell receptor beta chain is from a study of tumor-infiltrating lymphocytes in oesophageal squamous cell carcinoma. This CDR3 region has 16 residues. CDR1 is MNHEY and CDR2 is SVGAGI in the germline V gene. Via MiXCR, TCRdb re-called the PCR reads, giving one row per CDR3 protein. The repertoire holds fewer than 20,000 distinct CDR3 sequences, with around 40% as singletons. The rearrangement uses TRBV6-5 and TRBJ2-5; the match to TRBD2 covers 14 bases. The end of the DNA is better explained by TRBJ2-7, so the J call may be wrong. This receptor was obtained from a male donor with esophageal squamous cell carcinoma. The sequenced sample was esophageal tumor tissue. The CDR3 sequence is CASSEGLAGVRYEQYF. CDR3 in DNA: TGTGCCAGCAGTGAGGGACTAGCGGGAGTGAGGTACGAGCAGTACTTC.